This T cell receptor (beta chain) stems from a study of early T cells in non-severe SARS-CoV-2 infection. Only a few counts were recorded for this clonotype. Each CDR3 protein gets one entry after TCRdb re-called the 5' RACE reads with MiXCR. Of 80,000 to 100,000 distinct CDR3 sequences listed, approximately 11% were seen once; the top ten hold roughly 4.5%. The receptor comes from an adult who was a healthcare worker with PCR-confirmed SARS-CoV-2 infection or an uninfected control (not recorded which). The source was whole blood, collected at baseline.

CDR3 DNA: TGTGCCATCAGTGAGTCAGTACAGACAGATACGCAGTATTTT. Protein: CAISESVQTDTQYF. The V and J genes are TRBV10-3 and TRBJ2-3; D unresolved. Trimming shortened V by 0 bases and J by 3 bases, and 7 bases separated the two germline ends. This CDR3 has 14 residues. Germline V gives CDR1 ENHRY, CDR2 SYGVKD.